Below are 8 T cell receptor beta chains sequenced from a single sample in a study of blood T cell repertoires in COVID-19. Measured with immunoSEQ multiplex PCR; TCRdb has only the in-frame clones, and not every one. The table lists 48,000 or so clones, more than 75% of them singletons. The sample taken for sequencing was peripheral blood. All receptors come from a woman aged 60 to 75 with acute or convalescent COVID-19.

The V gene is TRBV7-8, the J gene TRBJ2-5, with 8 positions matching TRBD1. Germline V gene sequence: CDR1 SGHVS, CDR2 FQNEAQ. With 7 bases clipped from V and 4 bases from J, the junction kept 8 bases outside the gene matches. This CDR3 contains 14 residues. CDR3 bases: TGTGCCAGCACCCTAGACAGGGGCGGAGAGACCCAGTACTTC. This translates into CASTLDRGGETQYF.

The V call is TRBV6-5, the J call TRBJ2-2, with D hard to call. The V gene's germline CDR1 is MNHEY and CDR2 SVGAGI. This CDR3 spans 14 amino acids. Trimming took off 7 bases at V and 2 bases at J, with 11 bases between the two ends. The CDR3 DNA reads as TGTGCCAGCAAGTTGGGCCCTAACACCGGGGAGCTGTTTTTT. Encoded protein: CASKLGPNTGELFF.

The chain uses TRBV5-5 and TRBJ1-4; D is unclear. The CDR3 consists of 13 residues. The V and J ends lost 4 bases and 8 bases respectively, with 12 bases between them. Germline V gene data show CDR1 as SGHKS and CDR2 as YYEKEE (reference sequence). CDR3 amino acids: CASSGASGEKLFF. CDR3 bases: TGTGCCAGCAGCGGCGCCTCGGGGGAAAAACTGTTTTTT.

The rearrangement joins TRBV28 to TRBJ1-6; TRBD1 agrees at 9 bases. The CDR3 has 15 residues. Per germline, CDR1 MDHEN and CDR2 SYDVKM. Germline trimming cut 4 bases from V and 6 bases from J; bases unmatched to any gene: 4. For the CDR3, the DNA is TGTGCCAGCAGTTCCCGACAGGGGGTTAATTCACCCCTCCACTTT. This sequence encodes CASSSRQGVNSPLHF.

This clone was detected only once. The gene calls are TRBV4-3 and TRBJ2-7; TRBD2 is a possible D gene (6 bases). The CDR3 is 15 amino acids. Germline CDR1 reads LGHNA; CDR2 reads YSLEER. Trimming took off 4 bases at V and 0 bases at J, with 13 bases between the two ends. For the CDR3, the DNA is TGCGCCAGCAGCCCGGGGGACTCCTACTCCTACGAGCAGTACTTC. Amino acid sequence: CASSPGDSYSYEQYF.

V is TRBV15 and J is TRBJ2-3, with 9 bases fitting TRBD2. Trimming took 9 bases from V and 3 from J; bases not matched to a gene: 4. This CDR3 is built from 13 residues. The V gene's germline CDR1 is LNHNV and CDR2 YYDKDF (reference sequence). The DNA of the CDR3 is TGTGCCACTAAAGCGGGAGGTACAGATACGCAGTATTTT. This translates into CATKAGGTDTQYF. Full variable domain (missing parts from reference TRBV15 and TRBJ2-3): DAMVIQNPRYQVTQFGKPVTLSCSQTLNHNVMYWYQQKSSQAPKLLFHYYDKDFNNEADTPDNFQSRRPNTSFCFLDIRSPGLGDTAMYLCATKAGGTDTQYFGPGTRLTVL.

The chain links TRBV27 to TRBJ2-1, with a weak D call TRBD2 (5 bases). From germline, CDR1 is MNHEY and CDR2 SMNVEV (reference sequence). V was cut by 8 bases and J by 6 bases, with 17 bases left in between. This CDR3 has 14 residues. The chain's CDR3 is CASSQTFGGNEQFF. The CDR3 DNA sequence: TGTGCCAGCTCCCAAACCTTTGGAGGCAATGAGCAGTTCTTC.

This chain uses TRBV10-3 with TRBJ2-7; D possibly corresponds to TRBD1 (6 bases). The V gene's germline CDR1 is ENHRY and CDR2 SYGVKD. The CDR3 spans 14 residues. Trimming pared 6 bases from V and 3 bases from J, leaving 15 bases between. The CDR3 here is CAIRPGQSSYEQYF. CDR3 nucleotides: TGTGCCATCAGACCGGGACAATCAAGCTACGAGCAGTACTTC.